The 30 T cell receptor beta chains below come from one sample, sequenced in a study of blood T cell repertoires in COVID-19. Clones were sequenced by immunoSEQ multiplex PCR, and TCRdb holds only the in-frame ones, with some missing. The sample holds 25,000 to 35,000 clones, roughly 80% seen once. The sample consisted of peripheral blood. These receptors were taken from a woman aged 60-70 years with acute or convalescent COVID-19.

The chain is built from TRBV12-3 or TRBV12-4 and TRBJ1-3, with D maybe TRBD1 (6 bases). V was pared by 7 bases and J by 7 bases, with 11 bases between. The CDR3 is 12 residues long. The CDR3 loop reads CASTPRGNTIYF. CDR3 DNA: TGTGCCAGCACTCCTAGGGGGAACACCATATATTTT.

The V gene is TRBV30, the J gene TRBJ1-6; 7 nucleotides match TRBD1. The CDR3 loop spans 14 amino acids. The V and J ends lost 3 bases and 7 bases, in that order; junction bases with no gene match: 6. CDR1 GTSNPN and CDR2 SVGIG come from the germline V gene (reference sequence). The CDR3 loop is CAWSLGQENSPLHF. The CDR3 DNA reads as TGTGCCTGGAGCCTCGGACAGGAGAATTCACCCCTCCACTTT.

The chain carries TRBV28 and TRBJ2-1, with 9 nucleotides matching TRBD1. Unmatched junction bases numbered 11, after V lost 1 base and J lost 4 bases. Germline CDR1 MDHEN, CDR2 SYDVKM. There are 18 residues in the CDR3. The CDR3 spells CASSLLKGRGQGYNEQFF. Here the CDR3 DNA reads TGTGCCAGCAGTTTATTAAAAGGGAGGGGACAGGGATACAATGAGCAGTTCTTC. Variable domain in full (rest from reference TRBV28 and TRBJ2-1): DVKVTQSSRYLVKRTGEKVFLECVQDMDHENMFWYRQDPGLGLRLIYFSYDVKMKEKGDIPEGYSVSREKKERFSLILESASTNQTSMYLCASSLLKGRGQGYNEQFFGPGTRLTVL.

The chain employs TRBV7-2 and TRBJ1-2, with D possibly being TRBD1 (6 bases). Germline V gene sequence: CDR1 SGHTA, CDR2 FQGNSA. This CDR3 has 17 residues. The V and J ends lost 5 bases and 4 bases respectively, with 23 bases between them. The CDR3 spells CASSPNRDYTLVYGYTF. The CDR3 coding sequence is TGTGCCAGCAGCCCTAACAGGGATTATACTCTCGTCTATGGCTACACCTTC.

The chain has TRBV18 and TRBJ2-3; 9 bases align to TRBD2. V was clipped by 8 bases and J by 9 bases; unmatched bases: 9. Germline V gene lookup returns CDR1 KGHSH and CDR2 LQKENI. The CDR3 runs 13 residues. The CDR3 loop reads CASGIAGAETQYF. The DNA of the CDR3 is TGTGCCAGCGGAATAGCGGGGGCCGAAACGCAGTATTTT.

The chain employs TRBV29-1 and TRBJ2-7, with TRBD2 identical over 9 bases. The CDR3 is 15 residues long. Trimming at V came to 3 bases and at J to 0 bases, leaving 6 bases not matched to a gene. Germline V gene data show CDR1 as SQVTM and CDR2 as ANQGSEA. The CDR3 region is CSVEALAGSSYEQYF. CDR3 DNA: TGCAGCGTTGAGGCGCTAGCGGGGTCCTCCTACGAGCAGTACTTC.

This chain uses TRBV6-5 with TRBJ2-7; tentative D call: TRBD1 (6 bases). V was cut by 8 bases and J by 2 bases, with 10 bases left in between. The CDR3 is 12 amino acids. From germline, CDR1 is MNHEY and CDR2 SVGAGI. Written as DNA, the CDR3 is TGTGCCAGCTCAGGGACAACCTACGAGCAGTACTTC. It specifies CASSGTTYEQYF.

V is TRBV24-1 and J is TRBJ2-6; 7 bases fit TRBD1. J was trimmed by 0 bases and V by 1 base; bases with no gene match: 5. Per the germline V gene, CDR1 is KGHDR and CDR2 is SFDVKD. This CDR3 is built from 18 residues. The CDR3 DNA reads TGTGCCACCAGTGATTTCCCCAGGGGGTTCTCTGGGGCCAACGTCCTGACTTTC. Translation gives CATSDFPRGFSGANVLTF.

The chain is built from TRBV7-2 and TRBJ2-1; TRBD2 aligns across 13 bases. The length of the CDR3 is 15 residues. CDR1 is SGHTA and CDR2 is FQGNSA in the germline V gene. Trimming at V came to 5 bases and at J to 7 bases, leaving 5 bases not matched to a gene. CDR3 sequence: CASSQGLAGTNEQFF. CDR3 bases: TGTGCCAGCAGCCAGGGACTAGCGGGGACAAATGAGCAGTTCTTC.

The rearrangement joins TRBV18 to TRBJ1-1; TRBD1 agrees at 7 bases. With 4 bases clipped from V and 11 bases from J, the junction kept 13 bases outside the gene matches. The CDR3 contains 14 residues. Germline assignment: CDR1 KGHSH and CDR2 LQKENI. The CDR3 DNA is TGTGCCAGCTCACAATCACTTCGGACAGGTTCCGCTTTCTTT. It yields the protein CASSQSLRTGSAFF.

The CDR3 reads CASSQVALAGGRTQETQYF. The DNA for the CDR3 is TGTGCCAGCAGCCAAGTAGCTCTAGCGGGGGGGCGAACCCAAGAGACCCAGTACTTC. V and J are TRBV3-1 (or the pseudogene TRBV3-2) and TRBJ2-5, with 12 bases matching TRBD2. Germline lookup yields CDR1 LGHDT and CDR2 YNNKEL (reference sequence). The CDR3 is 19 amino acids. Germline trimming cut 1 base from V and 1 base from J; bases unmatched to any gene: 10.

This chain joins TRBV7-8 and TRBJ1-5; TRBD1 is a possible D gene (5 bases). Germline V gene data show CDR1 as SGHVS and CDR2 as FQNEAQ. The CDR3 contains 16 residues. Trimming stripped 2 bases from V and 7 bases from J, with 18 bases between. The DNA for the CDR3 is TGTGCCAGCAGCTTAAGGCAAGGCGGGGCTTGGCAGCCCCAGCATTTT. Residues: CASSLRQGGAWQPQHF. Together with reference TRBV7-8 and TRBJ1-5, the CDR3 gives the full variable domain: GAGVSQSPRYKVAKRGQDVALRCDPISGHVSLFWYQQALGQGPEFLTYFQNEAQLDKSGLPSDRFFAERPEGSVSTLKIQRTQQEDSAVYLCASSLRQGGAWQPQHFGDGTRLSIL.

The V gene is TRBV30, the J gene TRBJ2-7; 7 positions match TRBD1. The ends lost 4 bases at V and 9 bases at J; junction bases unmatched: 15. The CDR3 is 14 amino acids. Germline CDR1 is GTSNPN and CDR2 is SVGIG (reference sequence). The CDR3 DNA is TGTGCCTGGACAACCGGGACAGTCTCTACGAGGCAGTACTTC. This sequence encodes CAWTTGTVSTRQYF.

This clone has more than one count but fewer than ten. The chain couples TRBV30 to TRBJ1-1, with TRBD1 identical over 9 bases. Per germline, CDR1 GTSNPN and CDR2 SVGIG (reference sequence). After removal of 3 bases from V and 8 bases from J, the junction contained 22 bases not matched to a gene. The CDR3 contains 18 residues. The CDR3 DNA is TGTGCCTGGAGGTCATTTTCCCGAGCCGGGACAGGGATCCAAGAAGCTTTCTTT. Translation gives CAWRSFSRAGTGIQEAFF.

This sequence joins TRBV10-1 and TRBJ1-1; D is perhaps TRBD1 (6 bases). Germline V gene data show CDR1 as WNHNN and CDR2 as SYGVQD (reference sequence). The V gene lost 6 bases and the J gene lost 7 bases, with 24 bases spanning the gap. The CDR3 covers 16 residues. The CDR3 DNA reads as TGCGCCAGCAGCACAGCAGGGGCCTCCCCACCCAATGAAGCTTTCTTT. This encodes CASSTAGASPPNEAFF.

The rearrangement joins TRBV11-2 to TRBJ2-5, with 10 bases matching TRBD1. Germline CDR1 reads SGHAT; CDR2 reads FQNNGV. The ends lost 5 bases at V and 0 bases at J; junction bases unmatched: 6. The CDR3 is made up of 16 amino acids. DNA for the CDR3: TGTGCCAGCAGCCGTGGGACAGGGGCGCACCAAGAGACCCAGTACTTC. Translated: CASSRGTGAHQETQYF. Full variable domain (rest looked up from reference TRBV11-2 and TRBJ2-5): EAGVAQSPRYKIIEKRQSVAFWCNPISGHATLYWYQQILGQGPKLLIQFQNNGVVDDSQLPKDRFSAERLKGVDSTLKIQPAKLEDSAVYLCASSRGTGAHQETQYFGPGTRLLVL.

This chain connects TRBV30 to TRBJ1-6, with TRBD1 matching 7 bases. This CDR3 has 17 residues. Looked up from germline, CDR1 is GTSNPN and CDR2 is SVGIG (reference sequence). V was pared by 4 bases and J by 6 bases, with 15 bases of the junction left unmatched. The CDR3 sequence: CAWNGPARGGVNSPLHF. Written as DNA, the CDR3 is TGTGCCTGGAATGGGCCGGCTCGAGGGGGCGTTAATTCACCCCTCCACTTT. The full variable domain, in which reference TRBV30 and TRBJ1-6 provide the parts outside the CDR3, is SQTIHQWPATLVQPVGSPLSLECTVEGTSNPNLYWYRQAAGRGLQLLFYSVGIGQISSEVPQNLSASRPQDRQFILSSKKLLLSDSGFYLCAWNGPARGGVNSPLHFGNGTRLTVT.

This clone was picked up one time. The genes are TRBV5-4 and TRBJ1-1; D is uncertain. Looked up from germline, CDR1 is SGHNT and CDR2 is YYREEE (reference sequence). V lost 4 bases and J 0 bases, leaving 10 bases between the germline ends. The CDR3 has 14 residues. The CDR3 DNA sequence: TGTGCCAGCAGCCTGCGGTCCATGAACACTGAAGCTTTCTTT. This gives the protein CASSLRSMNTEAFF.

This clone was detected only a few times. This sequence joins TRBV27 and TRBJ1-5, with D possibly matching TRBD1 (6 bases). The CDR3 is 15 amino acids. The germline V gene has CDR1 MNHEY and CDR2 SMNVEV (reference sequence). The germline V and J ends were trimmed by 6 bases and 0 bases, with 12 bases remaining between them. The CDR3 coding sequence is TGTGCCAGCAGGGCGGGGGGGCTTAGCAATCAGCCCCAGCATTTT. Protein: CASRAGGLSNQPQHF.

The chain uses TRBV27 and TRBJ2-2; TRBD1 matches at 7 bases. This CDR3 comprises 17 residues. CDR1 and CDR2 (germline): MNHEY, SMNVEV (reference sequence). V gave up 7 bases and J gave up 7 bases; unmatched junction bases: 18. This CDR3 is CASTFQTGTADIGELFF. The CDR3 nucleotides are TGTGCCAGCACCTTTCAAACCGGGACAGCTGATATCGGGGAGCTGTTTTTT.

The rearrangement links TRBV25-1 to TRBJ1-2; D might be TRBD1 (5 bases). Germline CDR1 MGHDK, CDR2 SYGVNS. CDR3 length: 15 amino acids. The germline V and J ends were trimmed by 4 bases and 7 bases, with 19 bases remaining between them. The CDR3 DNA reads TGTGCCAGCAGTGGAGCAGGCCGGGGGGTTGTTGGCTACACCTTC. It translates to CASSGAGRGVVGYTF.

CDR3 amino acids: CASSLVGRDAEKLFF. Here the CDR3 DNA reads TGTGCCAGCAGCTTAGTCGGGAGGGACGCTGAAAAACTGTTTTTT. The gene calls are TRBV7-9 and TRBJ1-4; D might be TRBD1 (5 bases). Trimming took off 1 base at V and 7 bases at J, with 13 bases between the two ends. The V gene's germline CDR1 is SEHNR and CDR2 FQNEAQ (reference sequence). The CDR3 covers 15 residues.

The rearrangement uses TRBV4-1 and TRBJ2-7, with a weak D call TRBD1 (5 bases). Trimming removed 4 bases from V and 4 bases from J, with 5 bases in between. CDR3 length equals 11 residues. From germline, CDR1 is MGHRA and CDR2 YSYEKL. CDR3 sequence (DNA): TGCGCCAGCAGCCCAGGGTACGAGCAGTACTTC. Residues: CASSPGYEQYF.

This rearrangement joins TRBV3-1 (or the pseudogene TRBV3-2) to TRBJ2-6; D is possibly TRBD2 (5 bases). The CDR3 has 15 amino acids. Germline values: CDR1 LGHDT, CDR2 YNNKEL (reference sequence). Trimming cost V 2 bases and J 0 bases, with 5 bases left between them. For the CDR3, the DNA is TGTGCCAGCAGCCAACTAGCCTCTGGGGCCAACGTCCTGACTTTC. It is translated as CASSQLASGANVLTF.

The chain joins TRBV30 to TRBJ2-3; D is undetermined. Trimming pared 4 bases from V and 2 bases from J, leaving 7 bases between. The CDR3 is 12 amino acids. Germline assignment: CDR1 GTSNPN and CDR2 SVGIG (reference sequence). The CDR3 coding sequence is TGTGCCTGGAATAGATACACAGATACGCAGTATTTT. It is translated as CAWNRYTDTQYF.

The CDR3 coding sequence is TGTGCCAGCAGCTTAGCGGCTAGCGGGGCAACAGATACGCAGTATTTT. It encodes CASSLAASGATDTQYF. This chain uses TRBV7-6 with TRBJ2-3, with TRBD2 matching over 9 bases. V trimming: 0 bases; J trimming: 3 bases; junction bases outside the gene matches: 4. The CDR3 length is 16 residues. Germline CDR1 SGHVS, CDR2 FNYEAQ.

V is TRBV6-1 and J is TRBJ1-5; perhaps TRBD1 as D (5 bases). V dropped 2 bases and J dropped 4 bases, with 9 bases sitting between them. The CDR3 totals 14 residues. Per the germline V gene, CDR1 is MNHNS and CDR2 is SASEGT. The CDR3: CASSERGGNQPQHF. The CDR3 DNA is TGTGCCAGCAGTGAACGGGGGGGTAATCAGCCCCAGCATTTT.

This clone was observed a handful of times. The chain recombines TRBV5-1 with TRBJ2-3; a weak D match, TRBD2 (7 bases). CDR1 is SGHRS, CDR2 YFSETQ, per germline. This CDR3 spans 15 amino acids. Trimming removed 0 bases at V and 2 bases at J, with 10 bases between. CDR3 bases: TGCGCCAGCAGCTTGGGGGCGGGGGCCACAGATACGCAGTATTTT. Protein: CASSLGAGATDTQYF.

The chain has TRBV5-4 and TRBJ2-1; 9 bases are shared with TRBD1. There are 14 residues in the CDR3. V shed 4 bases and J 9 bases; nucleotides not matched to a gene: 8. Germline CDR1 is SGHNT and CDR2 is YYREEE (reference sequence). This CDR3 is CASSTRTGASEQFF. CDR3 nucleotides: TGTGCCAGCAGCACGAGGACAGGGGCAAGTGAGCAGTTCTTC.

V is TRBV5-4 and J is TRBJ2-3; 8 bases line up with TRBD2. The ends lost 4 bases at V and 0 bases at J; junction bases unmatched: 19. The CDR3 is 20 residues long. Germline lookup yields CDR1 SGHNT and CDR2 YYREEE (reference sequence). CDR3 in amino acids: CASSPIRSQLSGESTDTQYF. Here the CDR3 DNA reads TGTGCCAGCAGCCCGATCCGATCCCAGCTTAGCGGGGAGAGCACAGATACGCAGTATTTT.